These 3 T cell receptor beta chains share one sample of origin, sequenced in a study of CD8+ T cells in alopecia areata. RNA extraction was followed by reverse transcription into cDNA, which acted as the sequencing template. Measured with immunoSEQ multiplex PCR; TCRdb has only the in-frame clones, and not every one. Here the sample spans 160,000 or so clones, about 51% being singletons. The sequencing used CD8+ T cells sorted from blood, collected at week 0. Source of these receptors: a human donor with alopecia areata.

J is TRBJ1-5 and V is TRBV5-1; TRBD1 agrees at 10 bases. Germline trimming cut 4 bases from V and 6 bases from J; bases unmatched to any gene: 13. The germline CDR1 and CDR2 sequences are SGHRS and YFSETQ. This CDR3 has 17 residues. This CDR3 reads CASSPRPGQGSGQPQHF. In DNA form, the CDR3 reads TGCGCCAGCAGCCCCCGCCCGGGACAGGGGAGCGGTCAGCCCCAGCATTTT.

This rearrangement joins TRBV6-5 to TRBJ1-1, with unresolved D. The CDR3 is made up of 11 amino acids. Germline V CDR1 and CDR2: MNHEY, SVGAGI. Trimming took 5 bases from V and 6 from J, leaving 7 bases between them. The DNA of the CDR3 is TGTGCCAGCAGTCCCGGGCCTGAAGCTTTCTTT. This codes for CASSPGPEAFF.

The chain joins TRBV29-1 to TRBJ1-2; the D is unclear. The V end was cut by 4 bases, the J end by 6 bases, with 9 bases between. Germline V lookup: CDR1 SQVTM, CDR2 ANQGSEA. This CDR3 has 11 residues. CDR3: CSVAVGNGYTF. CDR3 nucleotides: TGCAGCGTTGCGGTTGGGAATGGCTACACCTTC.